Listed here is a single T cell receptor beta chain. In the source study's methods: From reference gene primer amplification, estimates of nucleated cell counts were derived. Measured with immunoSEQ multiplex PCR; TCRdb has only the in-frame clones, and not every one. V, J and clone size were drawn from that table, and D and trimming were deduced from the DNA. Among about 310,000 clones listed, approximately 86% were seen once. The study recruited people aged about 18 to 89 years across roughly 25 US areas. Germline V lookup: CDR1 SGHRS, CDR2 YFSETQ. The CDR3 consists of 13 residues. Deletions cut 0 bases from V and 4 bases from J, with 7 bases between. This record comes from a study of blood T cell repertoires in COVID-19. Study overall: Sources were T cells, B-cell-depleted T cells, or PBMCs; the material itself was cDNA or gDNA.

V and J are TRBV5-1 and TRBJ1-2; D is possibly TRBD1 (5 bases). The sequence was obtained from a young woman who had recovered from COVID-19. The sample taken for sequencing was PBMCs or T cells enriched from blood (not recorded which). CDR3 protein: CASSLEGIYGYTF. CDR3 nucleotide sequence: TGCGCCAGCAGCTTGGAGGGGATCTATGGCTACACCTTC.